A selection of T cell receptor beta chains follows, all from one sample in a study of CD4 T cell repertoires in COVID-19. Libraries were prepared by immunoSEQ multiplex PCR; TCRdb keeps only in-frame clonotypes and omits some of them. In the table there are 450 to 550 clones, roughly 19% of which are singletons. Their antigens are not known. The sequencing used memory CD4+ T cells, cultured in vitro, collected after recovery from COVID-19. Source of these receptors: a human donor who had COVID-19. Each CDR3 is given with its conserved first and last residue. A D gene is named only where the DNA matches it firmly. Expanded clones get a size class; other rows say once, few or many, or leave the size out.

d_call j_call clone_size v_call cdr3_nt cdr3_aa
. TRBJ1-1 . TRBV21-1 TGTGCCAGCAGGACTGCTTACACAATTCGCACTGAAGCTTTCTTT CASRTAYTIRTEAFF
. TRBJ1-1 medium-sized TRBV18 TGTGCCAGCTCACCACGCAGGGTCATGGCTTTCTTT CASSPRRVMAFF
. TRBJ1-3 medium-sized TRBV18 TGTGCCAGCTCACCATCGGGCCATAGCTCTGGAAACACCATATATTTT CASSPSGHSSGNTIYF
. TRBJ1-5 medium-sized TRBV28 TGTGCCAGCAGTCGCATAAATCAAACGCCCCAGCATTTT CASSRINQTPQHF
TRBD1 TRBJ1-4 medium-sized TRBV6-5 TGTGCCAGCAGGGACAGGGGTGCAACTAATGAAAAACTGTTTTTT CASRDRGATNEKLFF
TRBD1 TRBJ1-4 large TRBV5-4 TGTGCCAGCAGTAAACAGGGGGTGGCTAATGAAAAACTGTTTTTT CASSKQGVANEKLFF
TRBD1 TRBJ1-1 medium-sized TRBV5-1 TGCGCCAGCAGCCTGGGACAGGGTTCTGGCACTGAAGCTTTCTTT CASSLGQGSGTEAFF
TRBD1 TRBJ2-7 . TRBV3-1/TRBV3-2 TGTGCCAGCAGCCTTAGGACAGGGTTAGGTGATGTCGAGCAGTACTTC CASSLRTGLGDVEQYF
TRBD1 TRBJ2-7 large TRBV6-2/TRBV6-3 TGTGCCAGCAGCCACCATCCCGGGACAGGGCGGGATGACTACGAGCAGTACTTC CASSHHPGTGRDDYEQYF
. TRBJ2-5 . TRBV7-2 TGTGCCAGCAGCTTCGGCCCCGGACTCTTCGAGACCCAGTACTTC CASSFGPGLFETQYF
. TRBJ1-2 few TRBV7-3 TGTGCCAGCAGCAAGGCAGGCGGGGGGATAGGGTACTATGGCTACACCTTC CASSKAGGGIGYYGYTF
. TRBJ1-1 large TRBV6-1 TGTGCCAGCAGTGAATATCTTGGAGGAGGAGGGACCCCTGAAGCTTTCTTT CASSEYLGGGGTPEAFF
TRBD2 TRBJ2-1 . TRBV5-4 TGTGCCAGCAGCACCCGAAGCGGGAGCTCCTACAATGAGCAGTTCTTC CASSTRSGSSYNEQFF
TRBD1 TRBJ1-3 . TRBV6-5 TGTGCCAGCAGCCCAGGGGGCACGTCTGGAAACACCATATATTTT CASSPGGTSGNTIYF
. TRBJ2-7 large TRBV11-2 TGTGCCAGCAGCTCCTCCCACTACGAGCAGTACTTC CASSSSHYEQYF
. TRBJ1-2 large TRBV28 TGTGCCAGCAGTCCGCAATTGACAGCTGGGAATGGCTACACCTTC CASSPQLTAGNGYTF
. TRBJ1-3 medium-sized TRBV18 TGTGCCAGCTCACCAAGTACTGGGGGAGTGGGCTTTGGAAACACCATATATTTT CASSPSTGGVGFGNTIYF
. TRBJ1-3 . TRBV27 TGTGCCAGCCGGAGGATCTCTGGAAACACCATATATTTT CASRRISGNTIYF
TRBD1 TRBJ2-7 large TRBV28 TGTGCCAGCATGTTGACAGGGACCGAGCAGTACTTC CASMLTGTEQYF
. TRBJ1-2 few TRBV6-1 TGTGCCAGCAGTGGCCCTTCAGGGAGGGCTAACTATGGCTACACCTTC CASSGPSGRANYGYTF
TRBD2 TRBJ2-5 medium-sized TRBV5-1 TGCGCCAGCAGCTCCTCGACTAGCGGGGGTGTAGAGACCCAGTACTTC CASSSSTSGGVETQYF
TRBD2 TRBJ2-5 medium-sized TRBV4-2 TGTGCCAGCAGCCGGGGACTAGCGCAAGAGACCCAGTACTTC CASSRGLAQETQYF
. TRBJ1-6 few TRBV2 TGTGCCAGCAGTGAGCAGGGACTGGATTCACCCCTCCACTTT CASSEQGLDSPLHF
TRBD1 TRBJ1-2 hyperexpanded TRBV29-1 TGCAGCGTGGGGGGACAGAGTGATCTTTCTAACTATGGCTACACCTTC CSVGGQSDLSNYGYTF
TRBD2 TRBJ2-1 . TRBV5-8 TGTGCCAGCAGCTCCGGGACTAGCGGGACTAATGAGCAGTTCTTC CASSSGTSGTNEQFF
. TRBJ2-6 . TRBV18 TGTGCCAGCTCACGTTCGGCGGACATTTACAAAGTCGGCCAACGTCCTGACTTC CASSRSADIYKVGQRPDF
TRBD1 TRBJ2-1 large TRBV24-1 TGTGCCACCAGTGACTCGACAGGGCTGAATGAGCAGTTCTTC CATSDSTGLNEQFF
. TRBJ2-7 . TRBV18 TGTGCCAGCTCACCGGACAAGCCGATTAGGAACGAGCAGTACTTC CASSPDKPIRNEQYF
. TRBJ1-2 few TRBV6-1 TGTGCCAGCGGGCGGGGGCATAGCTATGGCTACACCTTC CASGRGHSYGYTF
. TRBJ1-2 large TRBV29-1 TGCAGCGTTGGTGCCTCCGACACCTACCGCAACTATGGCTACACCTTC CSVGASDTYRNYGYTF
TRBD1 TRBJ1-2 . TRBV7-8 TGTGCCAGCAGCCAAGACAGGGTCGGCGGCTACACCTTC CASSQDRVGGYTF
. TRBJ2-7 . TRBV19 TGTGCCAGTAGTCCTGGGGTACCCTACGAGCAGTACTTC CASSPGVPYEQYF
TRBD1 TRBJ1-5 once TRBV19 TGTGCCAGTAGTAAAAGCGGACAGGCGGCTAATCAGCCCCAGCATTTT CASSKSGQAANQPQHF
TRBD1 TRBJ1-1 medium-sized TRBV6-1 TGTGCCAGCAGTGAAGGGACAGGGGGAATTGGGGCTTTCTTT CASSEGTGGIGAFF
. TRBJ2-7 few TRBV24-1 TGTGCCACCAGTGATTTGCTCCGACAGGACAACGGGGAGCAGTACTTC CATSDLLRQDNGEQYF
. TRBJ1-1 large TRBV6-5 TGTGCCAGCATATCCCGTAGCGGTATGAACACTGAAGCTTTCTTT CASISRSGMNTEAFF
TRBD2 TRBJ2-5 large TRBV3-1/TRBV3-2 TGTGCCAGCAGCCAGAGGAGCGGGAGGGGAGGAGAGACCCAGTACTTC CASSQRSGRGGETQYF
TRBD2 TRBJ2-1 medium-sized TRBV18 TGTGCCAGCTCACCAGCGGGGGGACCCTACGATGAGCAGTTCTTC CASSPAGGPYDEQFF
. TRBJ1-2 . TRBV6-5 TGTGCCAGCAGCCCCGTGGGGCTGGGCCGGGGCTACACCTTC CASSPVGLGRGYTF
TRBD1 TRBJ2-2 . TRBV3-1/TRBV3-2 TGTGCCAGCAGCCAACGACAGGGATTCGGGGAGCTGTTTTTT CASSQRQGFGELFF
. TRBJ2-7 . TRBV19 TGTGCCAGTAGTGCGCAAGGGAAGGGATTTTACGAGCAGTACTTC CASSAQGKGFYEQYF
. TRBJ2-5 few TRBV27 TGTGCCAGCAGTTTCCCCCTTCGGCGACCAGCGATACAGGGAGGAGAGACCCAGTACTTC CASSFPLRRPAIQGGETQYF